The present TCR beta chain was sequenced within a study of cytomegalovirus exposure and HLA in healthy donors. Study-level points and caveats: Follow-up analysis later connected one missense variant in DCLRE1C with trimming of TCR beta V- and J-genes.

The CDR3 loop spans 15 amino acids. The germline V and J ends were trimmed by 2 bases and 7 bases, with 14 bases remaining between them. Germline V lookup: CDR1 MNHEY, CDR2 SVGAGI. The PCR employed 60 Vbeta primers together with 13 Jbeta primers. Clones were read by immunoSEQ multiplex PCR, and TCRdb kept only the in-frame ones, dropping some. The sample has fewer than 110,000 clones, 74% seen once. About this clone: Antigen specificity is unknown.

V usage is TRBV6-5 and J usage is TRBJ1-4; D may be TRBD1 (5 bases). The clonotype comes from a woman aged 40 to 49 in good health and CMV-seropositive. The sequencing sample was made of PBMCs. This chain's CDR3 is CASSYRGGVTEKLFF. As DNA, the CDR3 is TGTGCCAGCAGTTACAGGGGAGGGGTGACTGAAAAACTGTTTTTT.